The clone carrying this T cell receptor beta chain appeared many times. What it recognizes is unknown. Sorted naive CD8 T cells were those defined as CD8+CD4-CCR7+CD45RA+. The data stem from a study of molecular identifiers for immune sequencing clone quantification. Findings of the study overall: Identical TCR molecules sharing a barcode could underestimate highly expanded clone sizes.

Trimming stripped 4 bases from V and 4 bases from J, with 14 bases between. This CDR3 is 14 amino acids long. CDR1 is SQVTM and CDR2 is ANQGSEA in the germline V gene. With listed TCR primers and previously described methods, bulk TCR libraries were prepared. TCRdb processed the PCR reads anew with MiXCR; each CDR3 protein has one entry. The sample lists about 510,000 distinct CDR3 sequences; around 23% were seen once. The chain recombines TRBV29-1 with TRBJ2-1; tentatively, D is TRBD1 (6 bases). Sequencing was performed on naive CD8+ T cells from blood, with Jurkat cell RNA spiked in. Subset indicated: FACS-sorted CD8+CD4-CCR7+CD45RA+ naive T cells. The receptor was isolated from a human donor in good health. Some libraries in this study had Jurkat cell RNA spiked in. The CDR3 is CSVVGRGLYNEQFF. Written as DNA, the CDR3 is TGCAGCGTTGTAGGCAGGGGTCTATACAATGAGCAGTTCTTC.